A single sample gave rise to the 6 T cell receptor beta chains below, sequenced in a study of T-cell memory formation after mild COVID-19. MiXCR, run by TCRdb on the 5' RACE reads, gives a single entry per CDR3 protein. Counted here are around 410,000 distinct CDR3 sequences, about 25% occurring once; the ten biggest clones make up around 13%. Sequenced sample: PBMCs or a T cell subset sorted from them (not recorded which). These receptors were collected from an adult woman who had mild COVID-19 (a few samples of this study predate the infection). Cell type and time point are not known.

This chain joins TRBV29-1 and TRBJ1-4; 8 bases fit TRBD1. The ends lost 5 bases at V and 8 bases at J; junction bases unmatched: 7. The CDR3 has 13 amino acids. In germline, CDR1 is SQVTM, CDR2 ANQGSEA. CDR3 in amino acids: CSVPSGTGEKLFF. The CDR3 bases are TGCAGCGTTCCCTCCGGGACAGGAGAAAAACTGTTTTTT.

Here the CDR3 reads CSARPDRVGSPLHF. In nucleotides, the CDR3 is TGCAGTGCTCGGCCCGACAGGGTAGGGTCACCCCTCCACTTT. The chain recombines TRBV20-1 with TRBJ1-6; 7 nucleotides match TRBD1. The germline gives CDR1 DFQATT, CDR2 SNEGSKA (reference sequence). The trim removed 5 bases at V and 10 bases at J, leaving 11 bases unmatched. This CDR3 contains 14 residues.

The chain is built from TRBV11-2 and TRBJ1-2; unclear D gene. V lost 5 bases and J 5 bases, leaving 15 bases between the germline ends. The CDR3 totals 14 residues. The germline CDR1 and CDR2 sequences are SGHAT and FQNNGV. CDR3 amino acids: CASSPGRVGYGYTF. CDR3 DNA: TGTGCCAGCAGCCCGGGAAGGGTAGGATATGGCTACACCTTC.

The chain is built from TRBV29-1 and TRBJ1-2, with 8 positions matching TRBD1. The CDR3 runs to 15 residues. Trimming took 0 bases from V and 3 from J; bases not matched to a gene: 6. Per the germline V gene, CDR1 is SQVTM and CDR2 is ANQGSEA. This CDR3 is CSVEDMAGGDYGYTF. The CDR3 bases are TGCAGCGTTGAAGATATGGCAGGGGGCGACTATGGCTACACCTTC. The whole variable domain, filled in from reference TRBV29-1 and TRBJ1-2, reads SAVISQKPSRDICQRGTSLTIQCQVDSQVTMMFWYRQQPGQSLTLIATANQGSEATYESGFVIDKFPISRPNLTFSTLTVSNMSPEDSSIYLCSVEDMAGGDYGYTFGSGTRLTVV.

This clonotype was counted ten times or more. J is TRBJ2-7 and V is TRBV25-1, with TRBD1 matching 7 bases. With 3 bases clipped from V and 5 bases from J, the junction kept 10 bases outside the gene matches. The CDR3 totals 15 residues. Germline V gene data show CDR1 as MGHDK and CDR2 as SYGVNS. This CDR3 is CASSERTGPKNEQYF. The CDR3 DNA sequence: TGTGCCAGCAGTGAGCGGACAGGACCCAAAAACGAGCAGTACTTC.

The rearrangement joins TRBV12-3 or TRBV12-4 to TRBJ2-1; the D gene is possibly TRBD1 (6 bases). V was shortened by 4 bases and J by 7 bases, with 14 bases between the two germline ends. This CDR3 has 14 residues. The CDR3 loop is CASSYFRGTNEQFF. The CDR3 bases are TGTGCCAGCAGTTACTTTAGGGGGACGAATGAGCAGTTCTTC.